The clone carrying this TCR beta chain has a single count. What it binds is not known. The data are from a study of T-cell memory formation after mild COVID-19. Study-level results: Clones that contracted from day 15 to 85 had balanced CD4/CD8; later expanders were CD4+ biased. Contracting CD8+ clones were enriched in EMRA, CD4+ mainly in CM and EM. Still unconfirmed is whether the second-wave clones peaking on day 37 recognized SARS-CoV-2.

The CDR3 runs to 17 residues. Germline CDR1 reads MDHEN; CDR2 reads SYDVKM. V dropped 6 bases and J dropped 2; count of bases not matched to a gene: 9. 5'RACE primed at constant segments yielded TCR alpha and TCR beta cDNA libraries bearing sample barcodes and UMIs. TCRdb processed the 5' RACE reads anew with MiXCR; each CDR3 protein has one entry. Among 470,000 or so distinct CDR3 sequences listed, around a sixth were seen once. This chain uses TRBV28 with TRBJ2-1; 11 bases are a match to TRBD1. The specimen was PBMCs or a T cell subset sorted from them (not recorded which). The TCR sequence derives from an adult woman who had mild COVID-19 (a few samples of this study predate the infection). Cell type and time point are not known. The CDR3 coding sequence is TGTGCCAGCAGGACGAAGGCGGGACAGGGGGCCTACAATGAGCAGTTCTTC. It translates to CASRTKAGQGAYNEQFF. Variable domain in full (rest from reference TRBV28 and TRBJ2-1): DVKVTQSSRYLVKRTGEKVFLECVQDMDHENMFWYRQDPGLGLRLIYFSYDVKMKEKGDIPEGYSVSREKKERFSLILESASTNQTSMYLCASRTKAGQGAYNEQFFGPGTRLTVL.